This is a list of T cell receptor beta chains from one sample in a study of neurological immune-mediated disorders. TCRdb analysed the 5' RACE reads with MiXCR anew, one entry per CDR3 protein. Of 60,000 to 90,000 distinct CDR3 sequences listed, approximately 10% are singletons. The sequencing input was PBMCs. The receptor set was obtained from a man between 25 and 39 years old in good health. The CDR3 runs from the conserved cysteine through the conserved F or W. D genes are given only for firm matches. The listing skips clone size in some rows; elsewhere it reads once, few, many or a size class.

clone_size | d_call | j_call | v_call | cdr3_aa | cdr3_nt
many | TRBD2 | TRBJ2-3 | TRBV5-1 | CASRGTSGPDTQYF | TGCGCCAGCCGTGGGACTAGCGGTCCAGATACGCAGTATTTT
many | . | TRBJ2-7 | TRBV5-1 | CASSDREFPYEQYF | TGCGCCAGCAGCGATCGGGAGTTCCCCTACGAGCAGTACTTC
many | TRBD2 | TRBJ2-3 | TRBV20-1 | CSANRLAGAPGTQYF | TGCAGTGCCAACCGACTAGCGGGAGCCCCCGGTACGCAGTATTTT
many | TRBD2 | TRBJ2-1 | TRBV6-4 | CASSDSSSGGHNEQFF | TGTGCCAGCAGTGACTCTTCTAGCGGGGGCCACAATGAGCAGTTCTTC
many | TRBD2 | TRBJ2-1 | TRBV28 | CASSLELAGLNEQFF | TGTGCCAGCAGTTTGGAACTAGCGGGACTGAATGAGCAGTTCTTC
many | TRBD2 | TRBJ2-3 | TRBV6-5 | CASSAGTKSLTDTQYF | TGTGCCAGCAGTGCCGGGACTAAATCCTTGACAGATACGCAGTATTTT
many | . | TRBJ1-1 | TRBV3-1 | CASSQSGRMNTEAFF | TGTGCCAGCAGCCAAAGCGGACGGATGAACACTGAAGCTTTCTTT
. | . | TRBJ2-7 | TRBV20-1 | CSARAWTDDLLVQYF | TGCAGTGCTAGGGCATGGACAGACGACCTACTCGTGCAGTACTTC
few | . | TRBJ2-1 | TRBV14 | CASSQGNGYPREQFF | TGTGCCAGCAGCCAAGGTAACGGTTACCCTAGGGAGCAGTTCTTC
many | . | TRBJ2-2 | TRBV6-5 | CASSYSGQNTGELFF | TGTGCCAGCAGTTACTCGGGACAGAACACCGGGGAGCTGTTTTTT
many | TRBD1 | TRBJ1-2 | TRBV3-1 | CASSQDRGQLYGYTF | TGTGCCAGCAGCCAGGACCGGGGACAGCTTTATGGCTACACCTTC
many | . | TRBJ2-3 | TRBV27 | CASRGFGDTQYF | TGTGCCAGCAGGGGGTTCGGAGATACGCAGTATTTT
many | TRBD1 | TRBJ2-1 | TRBV7-8 | CASSTVRDRGIEQFF | TGTGCCAGCTCAACGGTACGAGACAGGGGTATTGAGCAGTTCTTC
. | . | TRBJ2-3 | TRBV29-1 | CSVAPPVEGDTQYF | TGCAGCGTAGCCCCCCCCGTCGAGGGAGATACGCAGTATTTT
many | . | TRBJ2-7 | TRBV18 | CASSPNGYEQYF | TGTGCCAGCTCACCGAACGGCTACGAGCAGTACTTC
. | . | TRBJ2-2 | TRBV7-7 | CASSSITGELFF | TGTGCCAGCAGCTCCATTACCGGGGAGCTGTTTTTT
many | . | TRBJ1-2 | TRBV9 | CASSGRLNPGYGYTF | TGTGCCAGCAGCGGAAGACTTAACCCGGGCTATGGCTACACCTTC
many | TRBD2 | TRBJ2-2 | TRBV7-7 | CASSLGTSGRTGELFF | TGTGCCAGCAGCTTAGGAACTAGCGGGAGGACCGGGGAGCTGTTTTTT
. | TRBD2 | TRBJ2-3 | TRBV5-1 | CAGSGGLAGGTDTQYF | TGCGCCGGCAGCGGAGGACTAGCGGGAGGCACAGATACGCAGTATTTT
many | TRBD2 | TRBJ2-7 | TRBV5-1 | CASSLVSGAPEQLHEQYF | TGCGCCAGCAGCTTGGTTAGCGGGGCGCCAGAACAGCTCCACGAGCAGTACTTC
many | TRBD2 | TRBJ2-1 | TRBV2 | CASSDFRTSGHNEQFF | TGTGCCAGCAGTGATTTCCGGACTAGCGGTCACAATGAGCAGTTCTTC
many | . | TRBJ2-5 | TRBV4-2 | CASSQEPAGTQYF | TGTGCCAGCAGCCAAGAACCGGCAGGGACCCAGTACTTC
many | TRBD1 | TRBJ1-4 | TRBV29-1 | CSVDVTGSNEKLFF | TGCAGCGTTGATGTGACAGGGTCCAATGAAAAACTGTTTTTT
many | . | TRBJ2-7 | TRBV5-1 | CASTNSYEQYF | TGCGCCAGCACCAATTCCTACGAGCAGTACTTC
. | TRBD1 | TRBJ2-1 | TRBV24-1 | CATSDPGQDEQFF | TGTGCCACCAGTGACCCCGGACAGGATGAGCAGTTCTTC
many | . | TRBJ2-3 | TRBV10-1 | CASSDGSMGTDTQYF | TGCGCCAGCAGTGATGGGTCTATGGGGACAGATACGCAGTATTTT
many | TRBD1 | TRBJ2-5 | TRBV12-3/TRBV12-4 | CASSQTGQGGETQYF | TGTGCCAGCAGTCAAACGGGACAGGGGGGAGAGACCCAGTACTTC
many | TRBD2 | TRBJ2-1 | TRBV27 | CASSPLTSFYNEQFF | TGTGCCAGCAGTCCATTGACTAGCTTTTACAATGAGCAGTTCTTC
many | TRBD2 | TRBJ2-2 | TRBV9 | CASSEGLAGGRVRNTGELFF | TGTGCCAGCAGCGAGGGACTAGCGGGAGGGAGAGTTAGGAACACCGGGGAGCTGTTTTTT